The rows below give T cell receptor beta chains drawn from one sample of a study of chemoradiotherapy in HPV16-positive cancers. Using immunoSEQ multiplex PCR, the repertoire was profiled, and TCRdb retains in-frame clones only, with some absent. The sample includes 17,000 or so clones, roughly nine tenths of them seen just once. Sequencing was performed on blood, taken from a patient who underwent chemoradiotherapy. These receptors all come from a human donor with HPV-associated anogenital cancer. The CDR3 runs from the conserved cysteine through the conserved F or W. A D gene is named only where the DNA matches it firmly. The listing skips clone size in some rows; elsewhere it reads once, few, many or a size class.

abundance: NA; v_gene: TRBV19; j_gene: TRBJ1-5; d_gene: TRBD1; CDR3nt: TGTGCCAGTAGTAAGGACAGGTATAGCAATCAGCCCCAGCATTTT; CDR3aa: CASSKDRYSNQPQHF
abundance: NA; v_gene: TRBV27; j_gene: TRBJ1-2; d_gene: NA; CDR3nt: TGTGCCAGCAGTGTACAGGGTAACTATGGCTACACCTTC; CDR3aa: CASSVQGNYGYTF
abundance: once; v_gene: TRBV27; j_gene: TRBJ1-1; d_gene: NA; CDR3nt: TGTGCCAGCAGTTTAGTCAGGGCTACCACTGAAGCTTTCTTT; CDR3aa: CASSLVRATTEAFF
abundance: NA; v_gene: TRBV9; j_gene: TRBJ1-1; d_gene: NA; CDR3nt: TGTGCCAGCAGCCCCTATAGGACAGCTCATAGGTCTGAAGCTTTCTTT; CDR3aa: CASSPYRTAHRSEAFF
abundance: NA; v_gene: TRBV5-6; j_gene: TRBJ2-1; d_gene: TRBD2; CDR3nt: TGTGCCAGCAGCGTATTCGGCGGGGGGGCCTACAATGAGCAGTTCTTC; CDR3aa: CASSVFGGGAYNEQFF
abundance: NA; v_gene: TRBV7-4; j_gene: TRBJ2-1; d_gene: TRBD2; CDR3nt: TGTGCCAGCAACATAAGACTAGCGGGAGTCTCGGATGAGCAGTTCTTC; CDR3aa: CASNIRLAGVSDEQFF
abundance: NA; v_gene: TRBV2; j_gene: TRBJ1-1; d_gene: TRBD1; CDR3nt: TGTGCCACGACGGTGGACAGGGAAAGGGTAGCTTTCTTT; CDR3aa: CATTVDRERVAFF
abundance: few; v_gene: TRBV18; j_gene: TRBJ2-1; d_gene: NA; CDR3nt: TGTGCCAGCTCACCCGCGGCGCTTGAGCAGTTCTTC; CDR3aa: CASSPAALEQFF
abundance: NA; v_gene: TRBV27; j_gene: TRBJ2-1; d_gene: TRBD1; CDR3nt: TGTGCCAGCAGTCCGAGGGACAGGGGGCCCCACTACAATGAGCAGTTCTTC; CDR3aa: CASSPRDRGPHYNEQFF
abundance: NA; v_gene: TRBV19; j_gene: TRBJ2-5; d_gene: NA; CDR3nt: TGTGCCAGTAGTCCGGGGCAGACCCAGTACTTC; CDR3aa: CASSPGQTQYF
abundance: NA; v_gene: TRBV15; j_gene: TRBJ1-4; d_gene: TRBD1; CDR3nt: TGTGCCACCAGCCGTACAGGGGCGACTAATGAAAAACTGTTTTTT; CDR3aa: CATSRTGATNEKLFF
abundance: NA; v_gene: TRBV19; j_gene: TRBJ1-5; d_gene: NA; CDR3nt: TGTGCCAGTAGTCCTATTAGTATGGGGGACAATCAGCCCCAGCATTTT; CDR3aa: CASSPISMGDNQPQHF
abundance: NA; v_gene: TRBV27; j_gene: TRBJ2-1; d_gene: TRBD2; CDR3nt: TGTGCCAGCAGTTTAATCGGAGCGGGGGGAGTCAATGAGCAGTTCTTC; CDR3aa: CASSLIGAGGVNEQFF
abundance: NA; v_gene: TRBV18; j_gene: TRBJ1-4; d_gene: TRBD1; CDR3nt: TGTGCCAGCTCACCACGGTGGTTAGGGGGCGAGGCTAATGAAAAACTGTTTTTT; CDR3aa: CASSPRWLGGEANEKLFF
abundance: NA; v_gene: TRBV5-6; j_gene: TRBJ2-7; d_gene: NA; CDR3nt: TGTGCCAGCAGCTCCCGGGCCCGGGGGGCATCCTACGAGCAGTACTTC; CDR3aa: CASSSRARGASYEQYF
abundance: NA; v_gene: TRBV5-1; j_gene: TRBJ1-1; d_gene: NA; CDR3nt: TGCGCCAGCAGCTTGAAGAACAGGGAGTTCGCTGAAGCTTTCTTT; CDR3aa: CASSLKNREFAEAFF
abundance: NA; v_gene: TRBV5-5; j_gene: TRBJ1-5; d_gene: TRBD1; CDR3nt: TGTGCCAGCAGCTGGGACAGCGGGTATCAGCCCCAGCATTTT; CDR3aa: CASSWDSGYQPQHF
abundance: NA; v_gene: TRBV28; j_gene: TRBJ1-1; d_gene: TRBD1; CDR3nt: TGTGCCAGCAGTATCGGGACAGGGGAACATAAAGGGGAAGCTTTCTTT; CDR3aa: CASSIGTGEHKGEAFF
abundance: NA; v_gene: TRBV28; j_gene: TRBJ2-3; d_gene: NA; CDR3nt: TGTGCCAGCAGTTTCGGGATGACTAGTGGCGCAGATACGCAGTATTTT; CDR3aa: CASSFGMTSGADTQYF
abundance: NA; v_gene: TRBV7-6; j_gene: TRBJ2-5; d_gene: NA; CDR3nt: TGTGCCAGCAGCTTAGAGGGTTTAGAGACCCAGTACTTC; CDR3aa: CASSLEGLETQYF
abundance: NA; v_gene: TRBV6-6; j_gene: TRBJ2-2; d_gene: NA; CDR3nt: TGTGCCAGCAGTTACTCGGAATCGAACACCGGGGAGCTGTTTTTT; CDR3aa: CASSYSESNTGELFF
abundance: few; v_gene: TRBV7-7; j_gene: TRBJ2-2; d_gene: NA; CDR3nt: TGTGCTAGCAGCTTAAGTTCCAACACCGGGGAGCTGTTTTTT; CDR3aa: CASSLSSNTGELFF
abundance: once; v_gene: TRBV19; j_gene: TRBJ2-5; d_gene: TRBD2; CDR3nt: TGTGCCAGTAGTCCTTACCCGGGAGGCTGGGAGACCCAGTACTTC; CDR3aa: CASSPYPGGWETQYF
abundance: once; v_gene: TRBV6-5; j_gene: TRBJ1-2; d_gene: TRBD1; CDR3nt: TGTGCCAGCAGTTACCCAGGGGGCTTAGGCTACACCTTC; CDR3aa: CASSYPGGLGYTF
abundance: once; v_gene: TRBV2; j_gene: TRBJ2-4; d_gene: TRBD2; CDR3nt: TGTGTCAGCAAGAGACTAGCGGGAGGGATCAAAAACATTCAGTACTTC; CDR3aa: CVSKRLAGGIKNIQYF
abundance: NA; v_gene: TRBV2; j_gene: TRBJ2-3; d_gene: NA; CDR3nt: TGTGCCAGCAAACGGATCTTCACAGATACGCAGTATTTT; CDR3aa: CASKRIFTDTQYF
abundance: NA; v_gene: TRBV5-4; j_gene: TRBJ2-3; d_gene: TRBD1; CDR3nt: TGTGCCAGCAGCTTGGAATTCGTCTGGGACAGGGCTACAGATACGCAGTATTTT; CDR3aa: CASSLEFVWDRATDTQYF
abundance: NA; v_gene: TRBV28; j_gene: TRBJ2-5; d_gene: NA; CDR3nt: TGTGCCGCGGCGGGGCAGAACAGCCAAGAGACCCAGTACTTC; CDR3aa: CAAAGQNSQETQYF
abundance: NA; v_gene: TRBV7-9; j_gene: TRBJ1-4; d_gene: NA; CDR3nt: TGTGCCAGCAGGCGATCAGTCTCAGAAAAACTGTTTTTT; CDR3aa: CASRRSVSEKLFF
abundance: NA; v_gene: TRBV19; j_gene: TRBJ2-7; d_gene: NA; CDR3nt: TGTGCCAGTAGTCCTCAGGGTTACGAGCAGTACTTC; CDR3aa: CASSPQGYEQYF
abundance: NA; v_gene: TRBV19; j_gene: TRBJ2-5; d_gene: NA; CDR3nt: TGTGCCAATAGTATTCGTCTATGGGCGGTAGAAGAGACCCAGTACTTC; CDR3aa: CANSIRLWAVEETQYF
abundance: NA; v_gene: TRBV5-6; j_gene: TRBJ2-7; d_gene: NA; CDR3nt: TGTGCCAGCAGCTTGGTTTCGGGGGAGCAGTACTTC; CDR3aa: CASSLVSGEQYF
abundance: NA; v_gene: TRBV2; j_gene: TRBJ1-2; d_gene: NA; CDR3nt: TGTGCCAGCGACGTAGGACTTAACTATGGCTACACCTTC; CDR3aa: CASDVGLNYGYTF
abundance: NA; v_gene: TRBV5-8; j_gene: TRBJ2-1; d_gene: TRBD2; CDR3nt: TGTGCCAGCAGCTTCGGGACTAGCGGGATCTTCGATGAGCAGTTCTTC; CDR3aa: CASSFGTSGIFDEQFF